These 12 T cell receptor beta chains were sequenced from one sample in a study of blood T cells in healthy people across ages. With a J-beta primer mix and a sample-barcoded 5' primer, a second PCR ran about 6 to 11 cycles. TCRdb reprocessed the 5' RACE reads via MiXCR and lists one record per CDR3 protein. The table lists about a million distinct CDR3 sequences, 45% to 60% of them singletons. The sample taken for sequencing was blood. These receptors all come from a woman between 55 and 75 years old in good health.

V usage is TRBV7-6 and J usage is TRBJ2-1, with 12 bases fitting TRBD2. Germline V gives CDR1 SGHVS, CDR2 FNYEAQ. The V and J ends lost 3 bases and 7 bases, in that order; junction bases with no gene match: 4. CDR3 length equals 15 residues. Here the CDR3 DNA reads TGTGCCAGCAGCTTTCTAGCGGGAGGGCCGAATGAGCAGTTCTTC. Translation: CASSFLAGGPNEQFF.

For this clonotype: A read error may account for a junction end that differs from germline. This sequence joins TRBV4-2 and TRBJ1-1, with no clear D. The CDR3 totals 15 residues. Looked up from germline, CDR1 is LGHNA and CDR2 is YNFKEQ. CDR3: CASSQDLGVNTGAFF. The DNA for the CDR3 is TGTGCCAGCAGCCAAGATTTAGGAGTGAACACTGGAGCTTTCTTT.

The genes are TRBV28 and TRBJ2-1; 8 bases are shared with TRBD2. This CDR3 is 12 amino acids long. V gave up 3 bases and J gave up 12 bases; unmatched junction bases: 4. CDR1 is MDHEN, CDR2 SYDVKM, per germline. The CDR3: CASSLGLVVQFF. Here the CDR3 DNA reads TGTGCCAGCAGTTTGGGACTAGTCGTGCAGTTCTTC.

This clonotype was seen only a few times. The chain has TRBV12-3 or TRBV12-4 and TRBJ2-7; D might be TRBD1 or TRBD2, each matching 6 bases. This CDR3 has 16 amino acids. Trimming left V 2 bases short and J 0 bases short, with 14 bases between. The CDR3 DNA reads TGTGCCAGCAGTTTACCCCTAGGGGGGAGCTCCTACGAGCAGTACTTC. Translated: CASSLPLGGSSYEQYF.

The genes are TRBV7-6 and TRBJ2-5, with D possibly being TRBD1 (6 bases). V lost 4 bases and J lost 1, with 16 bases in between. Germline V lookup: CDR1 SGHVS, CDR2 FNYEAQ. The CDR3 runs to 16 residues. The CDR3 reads CASSWPTTGLQETQYF. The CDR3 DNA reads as TGTGCCAGCAGCTGGCCAACGACAGGACTCCAAGAGACCCAGTACTTC.

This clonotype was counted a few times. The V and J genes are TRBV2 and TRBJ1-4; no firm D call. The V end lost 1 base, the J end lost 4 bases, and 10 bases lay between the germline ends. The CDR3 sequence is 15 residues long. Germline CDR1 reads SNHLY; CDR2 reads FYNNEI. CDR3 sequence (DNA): TGTGCCAGCAGTGAAGTTGGACTCCTTAATGAAAAACTGTTTTTT. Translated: CASSEVGLLNEKLFF.

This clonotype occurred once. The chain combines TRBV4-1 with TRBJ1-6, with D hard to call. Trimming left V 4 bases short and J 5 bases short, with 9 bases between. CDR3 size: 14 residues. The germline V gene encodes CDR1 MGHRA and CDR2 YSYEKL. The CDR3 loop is CASSPRIDNSPLHF. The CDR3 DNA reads TGCGCCAGCAGCCCACGAATCGATAATTCACCCCTCCACTTT.

CDR3 loop: CSGRGGFRGAFF. The CDR3 bases are TGCAGTGGACGAGGGGGTTTTCGGGGAGCTTTCTTT. The V gene is TRBV29-1, the J gene TRBJ1-1, with D maybe TRBD1 (6 bases). This CDR3 is 12 amino acids long. Germline V gene sequence: CDR1 SQVTM, CDR2 ANQGSEA. Together with reference TRBV29-1 and TRBJ1-1, the CDR3 gives the full variable domain: SAVISQKPSRDICQRGTSLTIQCQVDSQVTMMFWYRQQPGQSLTLIATANQGSEATYESGFVIDKFPISRPNLTFSTLTVSNMSPEDSSIYLCSGRGGFRGAFFGQGTRLTVV.

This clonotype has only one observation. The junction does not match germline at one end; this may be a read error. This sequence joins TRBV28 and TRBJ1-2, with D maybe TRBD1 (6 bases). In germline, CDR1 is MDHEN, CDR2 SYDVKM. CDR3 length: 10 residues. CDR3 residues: CARDSYGNTF. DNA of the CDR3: TGTGCCAGGGACAGCTATGGCAACACCTTC.

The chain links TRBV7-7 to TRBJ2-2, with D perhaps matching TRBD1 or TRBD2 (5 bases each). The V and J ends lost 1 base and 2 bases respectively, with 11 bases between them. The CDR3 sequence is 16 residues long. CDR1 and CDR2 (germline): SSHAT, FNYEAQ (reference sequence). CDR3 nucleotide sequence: TGTGCCAGCAGCTTAGGTACCGGGACCAACACCGGGGAGCTGTTTTTT. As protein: CASSLGTGTNTGELFF. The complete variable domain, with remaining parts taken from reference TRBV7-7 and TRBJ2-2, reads GAGVSQSPRYKVTKRGQDVTLRCDPISSHATLYWYQQALGQGPEFLTYFNYEAQPDKSGLPSDRFSAERPEGSISTLTIQRTEQRDSAMYRCASSLGTGTNTGELFFGEGSRLTVL.

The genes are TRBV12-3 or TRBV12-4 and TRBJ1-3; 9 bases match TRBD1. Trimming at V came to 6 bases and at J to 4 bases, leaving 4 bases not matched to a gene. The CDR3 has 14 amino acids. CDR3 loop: CASRRQGDGNTIYF. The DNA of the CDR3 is TGTGCCAGCAGACGACAGGGGGACGGAAACACCATATATTTT.

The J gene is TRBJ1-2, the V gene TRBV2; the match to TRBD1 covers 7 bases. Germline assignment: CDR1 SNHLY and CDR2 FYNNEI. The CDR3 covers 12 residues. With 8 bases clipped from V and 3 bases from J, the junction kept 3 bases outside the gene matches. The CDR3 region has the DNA TGTGCCAGCCCCCAGGGGGACTATGGCTACACCTTC. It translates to CASPQGDYGYTF.